A single sample gave rise to the 18 T cell receptor beta chains below, sequenced in a study of cytomegalovirus exposure and HLA in healthy donors. It was with 60 Vbeta and 13 Jbeta primers that the PCR ran. Data came from immunoSEQ multiplex PCR; TCRdb stores just in-frame clones and leaves some out. The sample consists of under 150,000 clones, about 78% of them appearing once. The material sequenced was PBMCs. All receptors derive from a woman in her twenties or thirties in good health and CMV-seropositive.

The genes are TRBV28 and TRBJ2-4, with 13 nucleotides matching TRBD2. Germline-derived CDR1 and CDR2 are MDHEN and SYDVKM. CDR3 size: 16 residues. Losses at the gene ends were 5 bases for V and 8 bases for J; bases not matched to a gene: 9. The CDR3 region is CASSPIGLAGVDIQYF. The CDR3 DNA is TGTGCCAGCAGTCCGATAGGACTAGCGGGAGTCGACATTCAGTACTTC.

This sequence joins TRBV10-1 and TRBJ2-3; TRBD1 agrees at 7 bases. V lost 4 bases, J lost 6 bases, and 4 bases stayed unmatched. Germline CDR1 WNHNN, CDR2 SYGVQD (reference sequence). The CDR3 covers 13 residues. The CDR3 region has the DNA TGCGCCAGCAGTGTGACAGGGACGGATACGCAGTATTTT. This gives the protein CASSVTGTDTQYF.

This chain links TRBV5-8 with TRBJ2-7, with 7 bases lining up with TRBD1. The CDR3 runs 15 residues. J gave up 2 bases and V 3 bases, and 8 bases lay outside the gene matches. From germline, CDR1 is SGHTS and CDR2 YDEGEE. The CDR3 loop reads CASSSRDSTTYEQYF. CDR3 in DNA: TGTGCCAGCAGCTCCCGGGACAGCACAACCTACGAGCAGTACTTC.

The V call is TRBV6-5, the J call TRBJ1-2; unclear D gene. V was pared by 2 bases and J by 8 bases, with 12 bases between. Germline V lookup: CDR1 MNHEY, CDR2 SVGAGI. The CDR3 covers 13 residues. DNA for the CDR3: TGTGCCAGCAGTTACGAAGAAGGAGCCGGCTACACCTTC. This codes for CASSYEEGAGYTF.

The CDR3 reads CASSPKGGGFGYTF. CDR3 in DNA: TGTGCCAGCAGTCCAAAGGGGGGGGGTTTTGGCTACACCTTC. The chain employs TRBV6-5 and TRBJ1-2, with D tentatively TRBD1 (6 bases). Germline lookup yields CDR1 MNHEY and CDR2 SVGAGI. The CDR3 totals 14 residues. Trimming removed 5 bases at V and 7 bases at J, with 17 bases between.

The rearrangement joins TRBV27 to TRBJ1-2; TRBD1 aligns across 7 bases. Germline V lookup: CDR1 MNHEY, CDR2 SMNVEV (reference sequence). Losses at the gene ends were 7 bases for V and 1 base for J; bases not matched to a gene: 6. The CDR3 loop spans 14 amino acids. CDR3 region: CASTRSGGNYGYTF. CDR3 DNA: TGTGCCAGCACCCGATCAGGGGGTAACTATGGCTACACCTTC.

The rearrangement joins TRBV27 to TRBJ1-2, with a tentative D call TRBD1 (5 bases). This CDR3 region has 12 residues. The germline gives CDR1 MNHEY, CDR2 SMNVEV (reference sequence). Trimming pared 9 bases from V and 4 bases from J, leaving 12 bases between. This CDR3 is CASSDRGYGYTF. CDR3 nucleotides: TGTGCCAGTTCCGACAGAGGCTATGGCTACACCTTC.

The chain employs TRBV15 and TRBJ1-2; 10 bases fit TRBD1. CDR1 LNHNV and CDR2 YYDKDF come from the germline V gene (reference sequence). Germline trimming cut 3 bases from V and 5 bases from J; bases unmatched to any gene: 9. The CDR3 totals 16 residues. The CDR3 here is CATSRDRGGYAYGYTF. The CDR3 nucleotides are TGTGCCACCAGCAGGGACAGGGGGGGTTATGCTTATGGCTACACCTTC.

The chain combines TRBV27 with TRBJ1-1; D is ambiguous. With 5 bases removed from V and 1 base from J, the gap between germline ends came to 20 bases. There are 17 residues in the CDR3. Germline values: CDR1 MNHEY, CDR2 SMNVEV (reference sequence). CDR3 coding DNA: TGTGCCAGCAGTCCCTCAAACGGGGAGGATAGGAACACTGAAGCTTTCTTT. It is translated as CASSPSNGEDRNTEAFF.

The chain recombines TRBV6-6 with TRBJ1-1, with no clear D. With 0 bases removed from V and 7 bases from J, the gap between germline ends came to 6 bases. CDR1 and CDR2 (germline): MNHNY, SVGAGI (reference sequence). This CDR3 comprises 12 residues. CDR3 sequence reads: CASSYSGNEAFF. For the CDR3, the DNA is TGTGCCAGCAGTTACTCCGGGAATGAAGCTTTCTTT.

The J gene is TRBJ2-1, the V gene TRBV5-1, with D maybe TRBD2 (6 bases). V lost 2 bases and J 5 bases, leaving 11 bases between the germline ends. This CDR3 is 14 amino acids long. Per germline, CDR1 SGHRS and CDR2 YFSETQ. This CDR3 reads CASSLLADNNEQFF. CDR3 coding DNA: TGCGCCAGCAGCTTACTAGCAGATAACAATGAGCAGTTCTTC.

This rearrangement joins TRBV20-1 to TRBJ2-3, with D hard to call. There are 11 residues in the CDR3. V was shortened by 2 bases and J by 6 bases, with 6 bases between the two germline ends. From germline, CDR1 is DFQATT and CDR2 SNEGSKA (reference sequence). In nucleotides, the CDR3 is TGCAGTGCTAGAAAGCTCGATACGCAGTATTTT. Protein sequence: CSARKLDTQYF.

In its sample, this clone was seen a few times. This rearrangement joins TRBV19 to TRBJ1-4, with D possibly being TRBD1 (5 bases). V lost 6 bases and J 8 bases, leaving 22 bases between the germline ends. Germline CDR1 is LNHDA and CDR2 is SQIVND (reference sequence). The CDR3 totals 16 residues. CDR3 DNA sequence: TGTGCCAGTAGCCCCGTTAGGCAGGGTGTATACGAAAAACTGTTTTTT. Protein product: CASSPVRQGVYEKLFF.

The rearrangement uses TRBV11-2 and TRBJ1-1; 7 bases agree with TRBD1. Germline V gene sequence: CDR1 SGHAT, CDR2 FQNNGV. The CDR3 spans 14 residues. Trimming removed 4 bases from V and 4 bases from J; junction bases left unmatched: 6. The CDR3 is CASSSTGVSTEAFF. The CDR3 coding sequence is TGTGCCAGCAGCTCAACAGGGGTGTCCACTGAAGCTTTCTTT.

This clone was seen once. The chain employs TRBV2 and TRBJ1-3, with no clear D. Trimming cost V 5 bases and J 0 bases, with 5 bases left between them. This CDR3 comprises 13 residues. In germline, CDR1 is SNHLY, CDR2 FYNNEI. The DNA of the CDR3 is TGTGCCAGCAGTTCTATCTCTGGAAACACCATATATTTT. This translates into CASSSISGNTIYF.

The CDR3 is CASSLGRGGGYEQYF. CDR3 sequence (DNA): TGTGCCAGCAGCTTAGGTCGTGGCGGGGGTTACGAGCAGTACTTC. The chain is built from TRBV7-8 and TRBJ2-7, with TRBD2 matching over 7 bases. The V and J ends lost 1 base and 4 bases, in that order; junction bases with no gene match: 7. The CDR3 covers 15 residues. The germline V gene encodes CDR1 SGHVS and CDR2 FQNEAQ.

This sequence joins TRBV4-1 and TRBJ2-7; D is undetermined. V was cut by 1 base and J by 3 bases, with 10 bases left in between. The CDR3 has 14 residues. Germline lookup yields CDR1 MGHRA and CDR2 YSYEKL. CDR3 nucleotides: TGCGCCAGCAGCCAAGCGTGGCGGAGCTACGAGCAGTACTTC. Its translation: CASSQAWRSYEQYF.

This clone came up a few times. The chain links TRBV4-1 to TRBJ2-5; D gene uncertain. Germline V CDR1 and CDR2: MGHRA, YSYEKL. V lost 1 base to trimming and J lost 5 bases, with 11 bases between them. The CDR3 totals 14 residues. For the CDR3, the DNA is TGCGCCAGCAGCCAAGTGGGCTTGATCGAGACCCAGTACTTC. As protein: CASSQVGLIETQYF.